Presented here are 17 T cell receptor beta chains from one specimen sequenced in a study of T cells in Graves' hyperthyroidism and ophthalmopathy. TCR beta CDR3 regions were amplified from RNA. The TCR CDR3 first-round RT-PCR relied on the HTBI primer set. In TCRdb, the multiplex PCR reads were re-called with MiXCR into one record per CDR3 protein. The top ten hold approximately 54% of the sample, which has approximately 490,000 distinct CDR3 sequences, about 20% seen once. Source material: blood. Every receptor here comes from a woman aged 70-85 years with Graves' ophthalmopathy.

The table lists this clonotype with a few counts. The chain has TRBV20-1 and TRBJ2-3; no reliable D call. Germline-derived CDR1 and CDR2 are DFQATT and SNEGSKA (reference sequence). Trimming shortened V by 3 bases and J by 3 bases, and 16 bases separated the two germline ends. This CDR3 is built from 15 residues. The CDR3 DNA reads TGCAGTGCTAGCGATCGGCTCACGGCAACAGATACGCAGTATTTT. It is translated as CSASDRLTATDTQYF.

This clonotype occurred many times. The chain joins TRBV7-3 to TRBJ2-1; no clear D gene. The CDR3 runs to 14 residues. Deletions cut 2 bases from V and 9 bases from J, with 14 bases between. Germline V gene sequence: CDR1 SGHTA, CDR2 FQGTGA. CDR3 loop: CASSLGPRGSEQFF. CDR3 in DNA: TGTGCCAGCAGCTTAGGGCCCCGAGGAAGTGAGCAGTTCTTC.

The gene calls are TRBV30 and TRBJ1-2; TRBD1 matches 8 bases. V was clipped by 4 bases and J by 4 bases; unmatched bases: 17. CDR1 and CDR2 (germline): GTSNPN, SVGIG (reference sequence). This CDR3 comprises 17 residues. The CDR3 DNA sequence: TGTGCCTGGACCCCCCCGATGGTCCTAGGGACAGGCTATGGCTACACCTTC. This sequence encodes CAWTPPMVLGTGYGYTF.

The chain links TRBV13 to TRBJ1-5, with TRBD1 identical over 7 bases. J lost 4 bases, V lost 4 bases, and 7 bases had no gene match. CDR3 length equals 15 residues. CDR1 and CDR2 from the germline V gene are PRHDT and FYEKMQ (reference sequence). As DNA, the CDR3 is TGTGCCAGCAGCTCCTCCAGACAGGGTAATCAGCCCCAGCATTTT. It yields the protein CASSSSRQGNQPQHF.

This chain uses TRBV19 with TRBJ2-7; possible D gene TRBD1, 6 bases. This CDR3 contains 15 residues. CDR1 is LNHDA and CDR2 is SQIVND in the germline V gene (reference sequence). The V gene lost 6 bases and the J gene lost 6 bases, with 21 bases spanning the gap. CDR3 coding DNA: TGTGCCAGTAGGCAACCGGGACACTCAATTTCCGAGCAGTACTTC. It encodes CASRQPGHSISEQYF.

V gene TRBV7-2 combines with J gene TRBJ1-5; D remains ambiguous. The V end lost 5 bases, the J end lost 9 bases, and 17 bases lay between the germline ends. Germline CDR1 reads SGHTA; CDR2 reads FQGNSA. The length of the CDR3 is 14 residues. The CDR3 region has the DNA TGTGCCAGCAGCGCCCGTGAAGGGCGGGGGCCCCAGCATTTT. Encoded protein: CASSAREGRGPQHF.

The chain couples TRBV4-1 to TRBJ2-7; 11 nucleotides align to TRBD2. CDR3 size: 15 residues. V lost 4 bases to trimming and J lost 3 bases; unmatched junction nucleotides: 5. The germline V gene has CDR1 MGHRA and CDR2 YSYEKL. The CDR3 is CASSRRTSGFYEQYF. The CDR3 DNA is TGCGCCAGCAGCCGGCGGACTAGCGGGTTCTACGAGCAGTACTTC.

The sample holds many counts of this clonotype. The chain employs TRBV6-1 and TRBJ1-1; D not certain. The ends were cut back, 5 bases at V and 4 bases at J, with 8 bases in the middle. The germline V gene has CDR1 MNHNS and CDR2 SASEGT. This CDR3 region has 12 residues. CDR3 amino acids: CASSRLSTEAFF. The DNA for the CDR3 is TGTGCCAGCAGTCGACTGAGCACTGAAGCTTTCTTT.

This clonotype has just a few counts. The chain combines TRBV28 with TRBJ2-5; D not resolved. Germline V lookup: CDR1 MDHEN, CDR2 SYDVKM. The CDR3 is 13 amino acids. Trimming stripped 2 bases from V and 0 bases from J, with 4 bases between. The CDR3, as DNA: TGTGCCAGCAGTTTACCCAACCAAGAGACCCAGTACTTC. Its protein product is CASSLPNQETQYF.

This clonotype was detected only a few times. The J gene is TRBJ2-4, the V gene TRBV7-2; the match to TRBD1 covers 9 bases. CDR3 length equals 18 residues. With V trimmed by 2 bases and J by 1 base, 9 bases remained unmatched. From germline, CDR1 is SGHTA and CDR2 FQGNSA. CDR3 amino acids: CASSLTGGALVAKNIQYF. The CDR3 coding sequence is TGTGCCAGCAGCTTAACAGGGGGCGCTTTGGTGGCCAAAAACATTCAGTACTTC.

This clonotype occurred many times. The genes are TRBV2 and TRBJ2-3; D call uncertain. The CDR3 covers 15 residues. Germline CDR1 and CDR2: SNHLY and FYNNEI. Trimming stripped 4 bases from V and 6 bases from J, with 17 bases between. The CDR3 loop reads CASSVEAHIGDTQYF. CDR3 DNA: TGTGCCAGCAGTGTAGAGGCCCATATAGGCGATACGCAGTATTTT.

On this clonotype: One end of the junction varies from germline; a read error may be responsible. CDR3 sequence: CAGSLDRRAKTQYF. For the CDR3, the DNA is TGTGCCGGCAGCTTAGATCGCAGGGCAAAGACCCAGTACTTC. The rearrangement joins TRBV11-3 to TRBJ2-5; D is perhaps TRBD1 (5 bases). Germline V lookup: CDR1 SGHNT, CDR2 YENEEA. The CDR3 spans 14 residues.

The V call is TRBV20-1, the J call TRBJ2-5, with D unresolved. Trimming removed 0 bases from V and 2 bases from J, with 16 bases in between. The CDR3 runs to 16 residues. Germline V CDR1 and CDR2: DFQATT, SNEGSKA (reference sequence). CDR3 coding DNA: TGCAGTGCTAGAGAACGGGCCAAATATTCACAAGAGACCCAGTACTTC. This encodes CSARERAKYSQETQYF.

Only a few counts were recorded for this clonotype. V and J are TRBV27 and TRBJ2-1, with 7 bases matching TRBD2. There are 21 residues in the CDR3. Germline CDR1 MNHEY, CDR2 SMNVEV (reference sequence). With 2 bases clipped from V and 0 bases from J, the junction kept 19 bases outside the gene matches. CDR3 coding DNA: TGTGCCAGCAGTTTAAGGCCCTTGAATCTCGCGGGGGACTCCTCCTACAATGAGCAGTTCTTC. It specifies CASSLRPLNLAGDSSYNEQFF.

This clonotype has only a few counts. V is TRBV6-1 and J is TRBJ2-6, with D uncertain. Trimming removed 6 bases from V and 2 bases from J, with 11 bases in between. The CDR3 has 15 amino acids. The V gene's germline CDR1 is MNHNS and CDR2 SASEGT. CDR3 in amino acids: CASRGNQAGANVLTF. In nucleotides, the CDR3 is TGTGCCAGCAGGGGGAATCAGGCTGGGGCCAACGTCCTGACTTTC.

This clonotype was observed a handful of times. V is TRBV7-3 and J is TRBJ2-7, with TRBD2 matching 9 bases. CDR1 is SGHTA, CDR2 FQGTGA, per germline. The CDR3 runs to 14 residues. The junction had 8 bases not matched to a gene; V was cut back by 5 bases and J by 6 bases. The CDR3 nucleotides read TGTGCCAGCAGCCCAAGCGGGGGGTTGGGCGAGCAGTACTTC. Its protein is CASSPSGGLGEQYF.

In its sample, this clonotype was seen a few times. The CDR3 protein is CASSQVRTSGRGNTGELFF. The CDR3 DNA sequence: TGTGCCAGCAGCCAAGTACGGACTAGCGGGAGAGGGAACACCGGGGAGCTGTTTTTT. The chain couples TRBV3-1 to TRBJ2-2; 13 nucleotides agree with TRBD2. CDR3 size: 19 residues. The V and J ends lost 1 base and 1 base, in that order; junction bases with no gene match: 6. CDR1 is LGHDT and CDR2 is YNNKEL in the germline V gene (reference sequence).